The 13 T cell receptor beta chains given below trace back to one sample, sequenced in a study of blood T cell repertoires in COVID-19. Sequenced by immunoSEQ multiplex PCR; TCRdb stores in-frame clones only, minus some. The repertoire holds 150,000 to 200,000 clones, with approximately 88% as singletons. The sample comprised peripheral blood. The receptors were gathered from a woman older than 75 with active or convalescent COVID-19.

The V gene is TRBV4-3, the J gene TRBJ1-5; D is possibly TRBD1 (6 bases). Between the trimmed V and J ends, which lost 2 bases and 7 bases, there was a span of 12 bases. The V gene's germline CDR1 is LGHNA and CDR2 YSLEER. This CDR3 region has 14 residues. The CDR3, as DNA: TGCGCCAGCAGCCAATTACAGGGAAGCCAGCCCCAGCATTTT. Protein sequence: CASSQLQGSQPQHF.

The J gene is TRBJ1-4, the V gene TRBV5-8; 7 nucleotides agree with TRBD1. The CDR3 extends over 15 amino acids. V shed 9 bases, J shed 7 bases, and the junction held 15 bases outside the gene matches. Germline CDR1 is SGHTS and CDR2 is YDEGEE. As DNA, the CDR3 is TGTGCCACGACTAACAGGGGAAGTATTCCTGAAAAACTGTTTTTT. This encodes CATTNRGSIPEKLFF.

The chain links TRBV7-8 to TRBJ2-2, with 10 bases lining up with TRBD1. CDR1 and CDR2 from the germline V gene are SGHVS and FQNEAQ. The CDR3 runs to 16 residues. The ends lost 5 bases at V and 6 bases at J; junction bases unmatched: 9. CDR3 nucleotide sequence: TGTGCCAGCAGCACGGGACAGGGGAATCGGGCCGGGGAGCTGTTTTTT. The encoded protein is CASSTGQGNRAGELFF.

The CDR3 DNA reads TGTGCCACCAGTGATTCGCGGGCGAGCTCCTACAATGAGCAGTTCTTC. It translates to CATSDSRASSYNEQFF. V is TRBV24-1 and J is TRBJ2-1, with a tentative D call TRBD2 (5 bases). The ends were cut back, 2 bases at V and 0 bases at J, with 10 bases in the middle. Germline lookup yields CDR1 KGHDR and CDR2 SFDVKD. The CDR3 sequence is 16 residues long.

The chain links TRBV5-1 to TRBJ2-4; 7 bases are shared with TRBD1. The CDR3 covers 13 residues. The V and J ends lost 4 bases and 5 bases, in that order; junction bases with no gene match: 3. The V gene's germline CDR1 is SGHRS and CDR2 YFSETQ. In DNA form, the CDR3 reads TGCGCCAGCAGCCCAGGGACAGAAAACATTCAGTACTTC. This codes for CASSPGTENIQYF.

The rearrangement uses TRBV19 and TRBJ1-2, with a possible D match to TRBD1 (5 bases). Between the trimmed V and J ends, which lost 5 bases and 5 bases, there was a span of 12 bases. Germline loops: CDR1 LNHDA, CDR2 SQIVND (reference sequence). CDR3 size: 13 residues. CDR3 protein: CASSSSGIYGYTF. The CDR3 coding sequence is TGTGCCAGTAGTTCCTCAGGGATTTATGGCTACACCTTC.

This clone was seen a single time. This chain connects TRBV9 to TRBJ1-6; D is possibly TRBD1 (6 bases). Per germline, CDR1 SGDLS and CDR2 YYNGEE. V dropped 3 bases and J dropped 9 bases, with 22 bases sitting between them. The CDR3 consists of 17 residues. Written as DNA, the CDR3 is TGTGCCAGCAGCGAAGGACCGACGGGAGGGGGACGTTCACCCCTCCACTTT. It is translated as CASSEGPTGGGRSPLHF. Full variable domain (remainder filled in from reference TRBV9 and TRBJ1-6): DSGVTQTPKHLITATGQRVTLRCSPRSGDLSVYWYQQSLDQGLQFLIQYYNGEERAKGNILERFSAQQFPDLHSELNLSSLELGDSALYFCASSEGPTGGGRSPLHFGNGTRLTVT.

This CDR3 reads CASNGGPNQPQHF. In DNA form, the CDR3 reads TGTGCCAGCAATGGGGGCCCCAATCAGCCCCAGCATTTT. The chain links TRBV6-5 to TRBJ1-5, with D perhaps matching TRBD1 (6 bases). This CDR3 has 13 amino acids. With 7 bases removed from V and 3 bases from J, the gap between germline ends came to 10 bases. Per the germline V gene, CDR1 is MNHEY and CDR2 is SVGAGI.

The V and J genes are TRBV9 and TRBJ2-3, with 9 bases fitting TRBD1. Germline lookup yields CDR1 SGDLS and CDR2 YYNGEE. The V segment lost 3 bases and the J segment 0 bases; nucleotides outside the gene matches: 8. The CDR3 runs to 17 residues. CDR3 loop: CASSAGQGRTSTDTQYF. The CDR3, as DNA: TGTGCCAGCAGCGCCGGACAGGGGCGCACTAGCACAGATACGCAGTATTTT.

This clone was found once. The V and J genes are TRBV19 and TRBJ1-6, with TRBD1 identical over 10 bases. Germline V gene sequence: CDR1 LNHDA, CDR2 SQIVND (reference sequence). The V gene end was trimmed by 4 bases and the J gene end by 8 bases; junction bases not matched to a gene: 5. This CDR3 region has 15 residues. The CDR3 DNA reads TGTGCCAGTAGTACCCTGACAGGGGGCGATTCACCCCTCCACTTT. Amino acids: CASSTLTGGDSPLHF.

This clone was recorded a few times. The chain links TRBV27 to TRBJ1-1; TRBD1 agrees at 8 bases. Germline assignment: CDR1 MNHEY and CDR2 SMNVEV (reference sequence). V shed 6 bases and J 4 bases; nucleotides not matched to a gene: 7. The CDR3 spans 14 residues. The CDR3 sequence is CASSRAGGTTEAFF. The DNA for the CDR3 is TGTGCCAGCAGCCGGGCAGGGGGCACCACTGAAGCTTTCTTT.

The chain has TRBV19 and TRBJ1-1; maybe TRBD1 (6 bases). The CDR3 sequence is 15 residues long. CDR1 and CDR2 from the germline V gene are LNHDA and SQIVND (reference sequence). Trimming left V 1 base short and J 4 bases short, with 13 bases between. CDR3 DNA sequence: TGTGCCAGTAGTATAGGGACAGCGAGGAGCACTGAAGCTTTCTTT. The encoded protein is CASSIGTARSTEAFF.

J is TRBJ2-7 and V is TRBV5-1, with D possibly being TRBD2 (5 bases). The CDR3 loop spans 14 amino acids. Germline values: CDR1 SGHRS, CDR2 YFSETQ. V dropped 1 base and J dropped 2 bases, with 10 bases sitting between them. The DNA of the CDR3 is TGCGCCAGCAGCTTGTCCGGAGGCACCTACGAGCAGTACTTC. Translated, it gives CASSLSGGTYEQYF. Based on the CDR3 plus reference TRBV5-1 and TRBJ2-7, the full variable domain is KAGVTQTPRYLIKTRGQQVTLSCSPISGHRSVSWYQQTPGQGLQFLFEYFSETQRNKGNFPGRFSGRQFSNSRSEMNVSTLELGDSALYLCASSLSGGTYEQYFGPGTRLTVT.